The clone carrying this TCR beta chain was found many times. This sample is drawn from a study of cytomegalovirus exposure and HLA in healthy donors. Study context: Within the Caucasian-associated ancestry cluster were around four fifths of the approximately 400 genotyped donors.

Germline values: CDR1 WNHNN, CDR2 SYGVQD (reference sequence). This CDR3 comprises 14 residues. The V gene lost 2 bases and the J gene lost 9 bases, with 13 bases spanning the gap. Vbeta (60) and Jbeta (13) primers were used in the PCR. Only in-frame clones appear in the TCRdb table, and some are missing; sequencing was by immunoSEQ multiplex PCR. Of roughly 180,000 clones listed, roughly 8.7% are singletons. Sequencing input: PBMCs. This clonotype originated in a woman in her 30s in good health and CMV-seropositive. The chain has TRBV10-1 and TRBJ1-4, with a possible D match to TRBD1 (5 bases). The CDR3 loop is CASSEGRAAQKLFF. The DNA for the CDR3 is TGCGCCAGCAGTGAGGGCAGGGCTGCCCAAAAACTGTTTTTT.